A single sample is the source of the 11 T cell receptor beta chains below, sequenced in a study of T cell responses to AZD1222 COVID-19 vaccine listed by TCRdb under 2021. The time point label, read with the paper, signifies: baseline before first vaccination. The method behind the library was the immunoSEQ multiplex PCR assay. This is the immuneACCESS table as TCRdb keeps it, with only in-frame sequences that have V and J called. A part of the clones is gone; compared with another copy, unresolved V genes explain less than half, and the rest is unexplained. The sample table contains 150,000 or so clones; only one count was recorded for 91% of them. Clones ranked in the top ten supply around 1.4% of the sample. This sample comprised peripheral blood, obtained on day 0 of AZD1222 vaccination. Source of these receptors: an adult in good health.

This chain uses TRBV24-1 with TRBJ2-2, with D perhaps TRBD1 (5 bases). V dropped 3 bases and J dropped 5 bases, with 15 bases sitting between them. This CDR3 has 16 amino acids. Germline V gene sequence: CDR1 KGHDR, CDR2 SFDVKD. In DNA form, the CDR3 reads TGTGCCACCAGTGATACCTCGTCCGGACATACCGGGGAGCTGTTTTTT. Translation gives CATSDTSSGHTGELFF.

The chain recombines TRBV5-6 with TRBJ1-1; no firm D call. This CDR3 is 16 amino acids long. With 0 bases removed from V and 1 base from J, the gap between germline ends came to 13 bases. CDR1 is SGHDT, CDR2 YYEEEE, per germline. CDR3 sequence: CASSLVAGFRNTEAFF. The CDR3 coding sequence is TGTGCCAGCAGCTTGGTGGCGGGGTTCAGGAACACTGAAGCTTTCTTT.

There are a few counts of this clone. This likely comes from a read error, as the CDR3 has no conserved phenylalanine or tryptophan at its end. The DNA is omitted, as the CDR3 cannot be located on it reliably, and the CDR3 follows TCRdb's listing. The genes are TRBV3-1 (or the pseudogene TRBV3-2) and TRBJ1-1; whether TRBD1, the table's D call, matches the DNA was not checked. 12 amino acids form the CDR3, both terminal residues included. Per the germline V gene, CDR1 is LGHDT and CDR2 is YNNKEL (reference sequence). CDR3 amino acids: CASSQLGDTEEL.

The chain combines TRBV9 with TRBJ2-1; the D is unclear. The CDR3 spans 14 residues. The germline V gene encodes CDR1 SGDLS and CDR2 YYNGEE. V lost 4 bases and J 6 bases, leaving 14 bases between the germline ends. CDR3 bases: TGTGCCAGCAGCTGGGCCACAGCTCCCAATGAGCAGTTCTTC. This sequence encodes CASSWATAPNEQFF.

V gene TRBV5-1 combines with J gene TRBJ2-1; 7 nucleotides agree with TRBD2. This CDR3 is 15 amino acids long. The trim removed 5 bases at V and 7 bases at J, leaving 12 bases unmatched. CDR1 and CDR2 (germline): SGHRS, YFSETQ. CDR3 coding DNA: TGCGCCAGCAGTCCTTCCGGGACTACATATAATGAGCAGTTCTTC. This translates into CASSPSGTTYNEQFF.

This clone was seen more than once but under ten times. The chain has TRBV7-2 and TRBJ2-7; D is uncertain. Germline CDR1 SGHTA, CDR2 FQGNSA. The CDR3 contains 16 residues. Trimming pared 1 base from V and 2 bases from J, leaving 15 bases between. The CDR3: CASSLEGAPGAYEQYF. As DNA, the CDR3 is TGTGCCAGCAGCTTAGAAGGAGCCCCTGGGGCCTACGAGCAGTACTTC.

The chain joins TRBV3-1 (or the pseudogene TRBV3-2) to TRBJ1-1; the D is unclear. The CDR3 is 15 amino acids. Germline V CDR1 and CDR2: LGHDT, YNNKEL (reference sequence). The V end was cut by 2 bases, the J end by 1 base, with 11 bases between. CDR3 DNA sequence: TGTGCCAGCAGCCAACGGTCTTCCGCGAACACTGAAGCTTTCTTT. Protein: CASSQRSSANTEAFF.

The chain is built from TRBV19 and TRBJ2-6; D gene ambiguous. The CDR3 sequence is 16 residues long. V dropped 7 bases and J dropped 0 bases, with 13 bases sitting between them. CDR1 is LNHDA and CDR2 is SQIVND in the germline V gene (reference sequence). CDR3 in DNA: TGTGCCAGTAAACTTATAACAGACTCTGGGGCCAACGTCCTGACTTTC. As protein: CASKLITDSGANVLTF.

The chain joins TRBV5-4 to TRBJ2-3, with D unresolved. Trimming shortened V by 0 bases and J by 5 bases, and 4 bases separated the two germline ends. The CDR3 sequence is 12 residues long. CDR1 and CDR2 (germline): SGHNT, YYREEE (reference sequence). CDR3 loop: CASSLEGDTQYF. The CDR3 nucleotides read TGTGCCAGCAGCTTGGAGGGAGATACGCAGTATTTT.

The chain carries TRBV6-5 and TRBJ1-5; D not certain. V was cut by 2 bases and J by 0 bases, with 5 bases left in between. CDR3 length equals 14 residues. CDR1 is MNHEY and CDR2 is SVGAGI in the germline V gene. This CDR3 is CASSYTNSNQPQHF. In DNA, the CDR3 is TGTGCCAGCAGTTACACGAATAGCAATCAGCCCCAGCATTTT.

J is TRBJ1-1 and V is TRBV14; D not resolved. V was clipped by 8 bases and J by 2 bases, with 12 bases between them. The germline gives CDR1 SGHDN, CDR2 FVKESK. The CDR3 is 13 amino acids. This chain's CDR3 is CASSSSRNTEAFF. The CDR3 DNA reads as TGTGCCAGCTCATCGAGCAGAAACACTGAAGCTTTCTTT.